This entry lists 19 T cell receptor beta chains sequenced from one sample in a study of blood T cell repertoires in COVID-19. The data were produced by immunoSEQ multiplex PCR, yet TCRdb's version contains in-frame clones alone and is incomplete. The table shows about 90,000 clones, with around 88% occurring only once. Material: peripheral blood. These receptors came from an elderly man with active or convalescent COVID-19.

The V call is TRBV7-9, the J call TRBJ1-1; D gene unclear. The germline V and J ends were trimmed by 0 bases and 4 bases, with 9 bases remaining between them. Germline V gene lookup returns CDR1 SEHNR and CDR2 FQNEAQ (reference sequence). This CDR3 has 14 amino acids. This CDR3 is CASSLAHLSTEAFF. CDR3 DNA sequence: TGTGCCAGCAGCTTAGCGCATCTTAGCACTGAAGCTTTCTTT. Full variable domain (rest looked up from reference TRBV7-9 and TRBJ1-1): DTGVSQNPRHKITKRGQNVTFRCDPISEHNRLYWYRQTLGQGPEFLTYFQNEAQLEKSRLLSDRFSAERPKGSFSTLEIQRTEQGDSAMYLCASSLAHLSTEAFFGQGTRLTVV.

The V and J genes are TRBV7-9 and TRBJ1-2; 7 nucleotides agree with TRBD1. Trimming removed 0 bases from V and 5 bases from J; junction bases left unmatched: 6. Germline V gene data show CDR1 as SEHNR and CDR2 as FQNEAQ (reference sequence). The CDR3 totals 15 residues. The CDR3 bases are TGTGCCAGCAGCTTAGCGCGGAACAGGGGATATGGCTACACCTTC. It encodes CASSLARNRGYGYTF.

The rearrangement uses TRBV6-5 and TRBJ2-7; the match to TRBD1 covers 10 bases. CDR1 MNHEY and CDR2 SVGAGI come from the germline V gene. The J segment lost 3 bases and the V segment lost 4 bases, leaving 3 bases of the junction unmatched. The CDR3 length is 14 residues. Here the CDR3 reads CASSFGQGDYEQYF. In DNA form, the CDR3 reads TGTGCCAGCAGTTTCGGACAGGGGGACTACGAGCAGTACTTC.

This sequence joins TRBV28 and TRBJ1-2; 7 bases line up with TRBD1. The germline CDR1 and CDR2 sequences are MDHEN and SYDVKM. V shed 5 bases, J shed 8 bases, and the junction held 8 bases outside the gene matches. CDR3 size: 13 residues. The CDR3 loop reads CASSQRDSRGYTF. CDR3 DNA: TGTGCCAGCAGTCAGAGGGACAGTCGAGGCTACACCTTC.

The V and J genes are TRBV30 and TRBJ2-1; possibly TRBD2 for D (6 bases). Trimming shortened V by 2 bases and J by 4 bases, and 18 bases separated the two germline ends. Per the germline V gene, CDR1 is GTSNPN and CDR2 is SVGIG (reference sequence). This CDR3 comprises 16 residues. The CDR3 sequence is CAWSPPGGAPYNEQFF. Here the CDR3 DNA reads TGTGCCTGGAGTCCCCCAGGCGGGGCTCCTTACAATGAGCAGTTCTTC.

This chain links TRBV9 with TRBJ2-3; 7 bases align to TRBD1. Trimming at V came to 2 bases and at J to 4 bases, leaving 4 bases not matched to a gene. Germline CDR1 and CDR2: SGDLS and YYNGEE. This CDR3 has 14 residues. The CDR3 coding sequence is TGTGCCAGCAGCGTGGCCAGGGGGTCAGATACGCAGTATTTT. Translation gives CASSVARGSDTQYF.

Note on this clone: The junction differs from germline at one of its ends, possibly a read error. This chain connects TRBV7-2 to TRBJ1-1; 9 nucleotides line up with TRBD1. CDR3 size: 12 residues. The germline V gene has CDR1 SGHTA and CDR2 FQGNSA. The CDR3 nucleotides read TGTGCCAGCAGCTTAGAGGGGACAGGGACCCACTTT. Translated, it gives CASSLEGTGTHF. Together with reference TRBV7-2 and TRBJ1-1, the CDR3 gives the full variable domain: GAGVSQSPSNKVTEKGKDVELRCDPISGHTALYWYRQSLGQGLEFLIYFQGNSAPDKSGLPSDRFSAERTGGSVSTLTIQRTQQEDSAVYLCASSLEGTGTHFGQGTRLTVV.

Of note for this clone: Germline is not matched at one junction end, which may reflect a read error. The chain recombines TRBV7-7 with TRBJ2-1; TRBD2 matches 10 bases. This CDR3 has 17 amino acids. Germline V gives CDR1 SSHAT, CDR2 FNYEAQ (reference sequence). The CDR3 region has the DNA TGTGCTAGCAGCCCCGCAGGCCTAGCGGGAGTAGTAAATGAGCAGTTCTTC. It translates to CASSPAGLAGVVNEQFF.

The rearrangement joins TRBV27 to TRBJ1-2; 7 nucleotides align to TRBD1. The CDR3 loop spans 13 amino acids. The V gene end was trimmed by 4 bases and the J gene end by 4 bases; junction bases not matched to a gene: 3. The germline V gene encodes CDR1 MNHEY and CDR2 SMNVEV (reference sequence). CDR3 sequence: CASSSTGTYGYTF. The CDR3 nucleotides read TGTGCCAGCAGTTCGACAGGGACCTATGGCTACACCTTC.

This clone has just one count. The chain joins TRBV19 to TRBJ2-2; D not certain. This CDR3 has 14 residues. V lost 2 bases, J lost 1 base, and 5 bases lay in between. CDR1 is LNHDA and CDR2 is SQIVND in the germline V gene (reference sequence). The CDR3 coding sequence is TGTGCCAGTAGTATAACCGGGAACACCGGGGAGCTGTTTTTT. The encoded protein is CASSITGNTGELFF. The full variable domain, completed using reference TRBV19 and TRBJ2-2, is DGGITQSPKYLFRKEGQNVTLSCEQNLNHDAMYWYRQDPGQGLRLIYYSQIVNDFQKGDIAEGYSVSREKKESFPLTVTSAQKNPTAFYLCASSITGNTGELFFGEGSRLTVL.

V gene TRBV19 combines with J gene TRBJ1-1; perhaps TRBD1 as D (5 bases). From germline, CDR1 is LNHDA and CDR2 SQIVND (reference sequence). V lost 6 bases, J lost 1 base, and 15 bases lay in between. The CDR3 is made up of 15 amino acids. The CDR3 DNA follows: TGTGCCAGTAGGGGTTGGAACGGGGGGAACACTGAAGCTTTCTTT. Protein sequence: CASRGWNGGNTEAFF.

J is TRBJ2-2 and V is TRBV10-3; D may be TRBD2 (5 bases). The germline V gene encodes CDR1 ENHRY and CDR2 SYGVKD. The V gene lost 4 bases and the J gene lost 0 bases, with 12 bases spanning the gap. The CDR3 loop spans 16 amino acids. The CDR3 sequence is CAISVPNGTNTGELFF. CDR3 DNA sequence: TGTGCCATCAGTGTTCCTAACGGGACGAACACCGGGGAGCTGTTTTTT.

A few counts support this clone. The chain uses TRBV9 and TRBJ2-5, with D perhaps matching TRBD1 (6 bases). The CDR3 spans 16 residues. Germline CDR1 reads SGDLS; CDR2 reads YYNGEE. V dropped 0 bases and J dropped 3 bases, with 15 bases sitting between them. As DNA, the CDR3 is TGTGCCAGCAGCGTAGGACCCGGGACAACGAAAGAGACCCAGTACTTC. Amino acids: CASSVGPGTTKETQYF.

The V and J genes are TRBV19 and TRBJ2-1; TRBD2 aligns across 7 bases. The germline V gene encodes CDR1 LNHDA and CDR2 SQIVND (reference sequence). The CDR3 is made up of 16 amino acids. V lost 0 bases, J lost 0 bases, and 2 bases stayed unmatched. DNA for the CDR3: TGTGCCAGTAGTATAGACGCTAGCGGCTCCTACAATGAGCAGTTCTTC. Residues: CASSIDASGSYNEQFF.

The chain carries TRBV28 and TRBJ2-3; TRBD2 might be the D (5 bases). V shed 3 bases and J shed 5 bases, with 12 bases lying between them. Germline V gene data show CDR1 as MDHEN and CDR2 as SYDVKM. This CDR3 is built from 14 residues. The CDR3: CASSFRGLKDTQYF. The CDR3 DNA reads as TGTGCCAGCAGTTTTAGAGGGTTGAAAGATACGCAGTATTTT.

This rearrangement joins TRBV4-1 to TRBJ1-2; 7 bases agree with TRBD1. Germline assignment: CDR1 MGHRA and CDR2 YSYEKL. V shed 5 bases, J shed 1 base, and the junction held 7 bases outside the gene matches. This CDR3 region has 15 residues. In nucleotides, the CDR3 is TGCGCCAGCAGCAACCCGGGACAGATTAACTATGGCTACACCTTC. Translation gives CASSNPGQINYGYTF.

The chain couples TRBV5-1 to TRBJ2-3, with D perhaps TRBD1 (5 bases). V dropped 5 bases and J dropped 2 bases, with 9 bases sitting between them. Germline V gene lookup returns CDR1 SGHRS and CDR2 YFSETQ. The CDR3 has 13 amino acids. The DNA for the CDR3 is TGCGCCAGCAGGGACATCGACACAGATACGCAGTATTTT. Amino acids: CASRDIDTDTQYF.

The rearrangement uses TRBV3-1 (or the pseudogene TRBV3-2) and TRBJ1-5; D perhaps matches TRBD1 (6 bases). The germline V and J ends were trimmed by 5 bases and 6 bases, with 20 bases remaining between them. The germline V gene has CDR1 LGHDT and CDR2 YNNKEL (reference sequence). CDR3 size: 16 residues. CDR3 coding DNA: TGTGCCAGCAGCGAAAGTCAGGACAGACCCGCTCAGCCCCAGCATTTT. Protein product: CASSESQDRPAQPQHF.

The chain joins TRBV18 to TRBJ1-1; 7 bases match TRBD1. This CDR3 is built from 16 residues. V trimming: 6 bases; J trimming: 7 bases; junction bases outside the gene matches: 17. Germline V gene lookup returns CDR1 KGHSH and CDR2 LQKENI. The CDR3, as DNA: TGTGCCAGCTCCCGACAAGCCCGGGACAGAGGTGGTGAAGCTTTCTTT. This sequence encodes CASSRQARDRGGEAFF.